Listed below are T cell receptor beta chains from one sample, sequenced in a study of vaccination and CD4 T cells after COVID-19. For these receptors, no antigen is known. One entry per CDR3 protein results from TCRdb running MiXCR on the PCR reads. The sample yields 7,000 to 9,500 distinct CDR3 sequences, around 66% seen once. What was sequenced was CD4+ T cells from blood, cultured in vitro. The receptors stem from a human donor who had recovered from COVID-19. CDR3s include the opening cysteine and the closing phenylalanine or tryptophan. The D gene is left open where the match is weak. Only some rows state a clone size, as once, few, many or a class for expanded clones.

V gene: TRBV27; clone size: .; D gene: .; J gene: TRBJ1-2; CDR3 protein: CASSLSMGIGYTF; CDR3 DNA: TGTGCCAGCAGTTTATCAATGGGGATCGGCTACACCTTC
V gene: TRBV20-1; clone size: .; D gene: TRBD2; J gene: TRBJ2-5; CDR3 protein: CSARTSGGARETQYF; CDR3 DNA: TGCAGTGCTAGGACTAGCGGGGGGGCTAGAGAGACCCAGTACTTC
V gene: TRBV20-1; clone size: once; D gene: TRBD1; J gene: TRBJ2-7; CDR3 protein: CSARGLRGRHYEQYF; CDR3 DNA: TGCAGTGCTAGAGGCTTAAGGGGGCGTCACTACGAGCAGTACTTC
V gene: TRBV7-9; clone size: .; D gene: TRBD1; J gene: TRBJ1-6; CDR3 protein: CASSLETGGDSPLHF; CDR3 DNA: TGTGCCAGCAGCTTAGAGACAGGGGGGGATTCACCCCTCCACTTT
V gene: TRBV28; clone size: .; D gene: .; J gene: TRBJ1-5; CDR3 protein: CASRIGLINQPQHF; CDR3 DNA: TGTGCCAGCAGAATCGGACTGATTAATCAGCCCCAGCATTTT
V gene: TRBV7-2; clone size: .; D gene: TRBD2; J gene: TRBJ2-5; CDR3 protein: CASSLLAGGPETQYF; CDR3 DNA: TGTGCCAGCAGCTTACTAGCGGGAGGGCCCGAGACCCAGTACTTC
V gene: TRBV7-2; clone size: .; D gene: .; J gene: TRBJ1-2; CDR3 protein: CASSATEVRDGYTF; CDR3 DNA: TGTGCCAGCAGCGCTACTGAGGTGAGGGATGGCTACACCTTC
V gene: TRBV19; clone size: .; D gene: .; J gene: TRBJ1-1; CDR3 protein: CASSTGGFSAEAFF; CDR3 DNA: TGTGCCAGTAGTACAGGCGGGTTTTCGGCTGAAGCTTTCTTT
V gene: TRBV20-1; clone size: .; D gene: TRBD2; J gene: TRBJ2-5; CDR3 protein: CSARGLAGGRETQYF; CDR3 DNA: TGCAGTGCTAGGGGACTAGCGGGAGGGAGGGAGACCCAGTACTTC
V gene: TRBV20-1; clone size: .; D gene: .; J gene: TRBJ2-7; CDR3 protein: CSAPLGAVSYEQYF; CDR3 DNA: TGCAGTGCTCCGCTTGGAGCCGTCTCCTACGAGCAGTACTTC
V gene: TRBV20-1; clone size: .; D gene: TRBD1; J gene: TRBJ2-5; CDR3 protein: CSARDAGQGRETQYF; CDR3 DNA: TGCAGTGCTAGAGATGCGGGACAGGGGAGAGAGACCCAGTACTTC
V gene: TRBV28; clone size: .; D gene: TRBD1; J gene: TRBJ1-1; CDR3 protein: CASIKGATGEAFF; CDR3 DNA: TGTGCCAGCATTAAGGGGGCTACGGGTGAAGCTTTCTTT
V gene: TRBV6-1; clone size: .; D gene: TRBD2; J gene: TRBJ2-5; CDR3 protein: CASRFSGEETQYF; CDR3 DNA: TGTGCCAGCAGGTTTAGCGGGGAAGAGACCCAGTACTTC
V gene: TRBV6-5; clone size: .; D gene: .; J gene: TRBJ1-2; CDR3 protein: CASSYGYRSNYGYTF; CDR3 DNA: TGTGCCAGCAGTTACGGTTACCGCTCAAACTATGGCTACACCTTC
V gene: TRBV7-9; clone size: .; D gene: TRBD1; J gene: TRBJ1-1; CDR3 protein: CASSLNPGQGDTEAFF; CDR3 DNA: TGTGCCAGCAGTCTCAATCCGGGACAGGGGGACACTGAAGCTTTCTTT
V gene: TRBV2; clone size: .; D gene: .; J gene: TRBJ1-1; CDR3 protein: CASSPPGKDMNTEAFF; CDR3 DNA: TGTGCCAGCAGCCCACCGGGGAAGGACATGAACACTGAAGCTTTCTTT
V gene: TRBV6-1; clone size: .; D gene: TRBD1; J gene: TRBJ1-1; CDR3 protein: CASTIDRGTEAFF; CDR3 DNA: TGTGCCAGCACCATAGACAGGGGCACTGAAGCTTTCTTT
V gene: TRBV20-1; clone size: .; D gene: .; J gene: TRBJ2-2; CDR3 protein: CSALRNTGELFF; CDR3 DNA: TGCAGTGCCCTTAGAAATACCGGGGAGCTGTTTTTT
V gene: TRBV27; clone size: .; D gene: .; J gene: TRBJ1-1; CDR3 protein: CASSLTGQFYTEAFF; CDR3 DNA: TGTGCCAGCAGTCTAACCGGACAGTTTTACACTGAAGCTTTCTTT
V gene: TRBV10-3; clone size: .; D gene: .; J gene: TRBJ1-1; CDR3 protein: CAISGGAAEAFF; CDR3 DNA: TGTGCCATCAGTGGGGGGGCGGCTGAAGCTTTCTTT
V gene: TRBV19; clone size: .; D gene: TRBD1; J gene: TRBJ1-2; CDR3 protein: CASNAGQGRYGYTF; CDR3 DNA: TGTGCCAGTAATGCCGGACAGGGGAGGTATGGCTACACCTTC
V gene: TRBV4-2; clone size: once; D gene: .; J gene: TRBJ1-2; CDR3 protein: CASSQAGRTVRNYGYTF; CDR3 DNA: TGTGCCAGCAGCCAAGCTGGTCGGACAGTTCGTAACTATGGCTACACCTTC
V gene: TRBV24-1; clone size: .; D gene: .; J gene: TRBJ1-5; CDR3 protein: CATSSQGNQPQHF; CDR3 DNA: TGTGCCACCAGTAGCCAGGGCAATCAGCCCCAGCATTTT
V gene: TRBV20-1; clone size: .; D gene: .; J gene: TRBJ1-4; CDR3 protein: CSALGTLGEKLFF; CDR3 DNA: TGCAGTGCCTTAGGGACGTTGGGTGAAAAACTGTTTTTT
V gene: TRBV19; clone size: .; D gene: TRBD1; J gene: TRBJ2-5; CDR3 protein: CASSRQGDRETQYF; CDR3 DNA: TGTGCCAGTAGTAGGCAGGGGGATCGGGAGACCCAGTACTTC
V gene: TRBV27; clone size: .; D gene: TRBD1; J gene: TRBJ2-3; CDR3 protein: CASSSYSRRQGSDTQYF; CDR3 DNA: TGTGCCAGCAGTTCCTATTCGCGACGACAGGGTTCAGATACGCAGTATTTT
V gene: TRBV4-1; clone size: .; D gene: TRBD2; J gene: TRBJ2-7; CDR3 protein: CASSHLGREFEQYF; CDR3 DNA: TGCGCCAGCAGCCATCTCGGGAGGGAGTTCGAGCAGTACTTC
V gene: TRBV7-2; clone size: .; D gene: TRBD1; J gene: TRBJ2-2; CDR3 protein: CASSRTGRSGELFF; CDR3 DNA: TGTGCCAGCAGCCGGACAGGACGATCCGGGGAGCTGTTTTTT
V gene: TRBV19; clone size: .; D gene: .; J gene: TRBJ1-1; CDR3 protein: CASSINGRGTEAFF; CDR3 DNA: TGTGCCAGTAGTATAAACGGCCGGGGCACTGAAGCTTTCTTT
V gene: TRBV7-2; clone size: .; D gene: .; J gene: TRBJ1-6; CDR3 protein: CASSEQYSPLHF; CDR3 DNA: TGTGCCAGCAGCGAACAGTATTCACCCCTCCACTTT
V gene: TRBV6-1; clone size: .; D gene: .; J gene: TRBJ1-2; CDR3 protein: CASSLGLANYGYTF; CDR3 DNA: TGTGCCAGCAGTCTGGGGTTAGCTAACTATGGCTACACCTTC
V gene: TRBV6-1; clone size: .; D gene: .; J gene: TRBJ1-2; CDR3 protein: CASSRGANYGYTF; CDR3 DNA: TGTGCCAGCAGTCGGGGAGCTAACTATGGCTACACCTTC
V gene: TRBV7-2; clone size: .; D gene: .; J gene: TRBJ2-7; CDR3 protein: CASSLEVQRSYEQYF; CDR3 DNA: TGTGCCAGCAGCTTAGAAGTACAGCGGTCCTACGAGCAGTACTTC
V gene: TRBV7-2; clone size: .; D gene: .; J gene: TRBJ2-3; CDR3 protein: CASSLASGDTQYF; CDR3 DNA: TGTGCCAGCAGCTTAGCAAGCGGGGATACGCAGTATTTT
V gene: TRBV6-2/TRBV6-3; clone size: .; D gene: TRBD1; J gene: TRBJ1-2; CDR3 protein: CASSSRQGGLNYGYTF; CDR3 DNA: TGTGCCAGCAGTTCGAGGCAGGGGGGACTTAACTATGGCTACACCTTC
V gene: TRBV6-1; clone size: .; D gene: .; J gene: TRBJ1-2; CDR3 protein: CASSERGTYGYTF; CDR3 DNA: TGTGCCAGCAGTGAACGCGGTACCTATGGCTACACCTTC
V gene: TRBV10-3; clone size: .; D gene: TRBD1; J gene: TRBJ1-6; CDR3 protein: CAISGTGDNSPLHF; CDR3 DNA: TGTGCCATCAGTGGGACAGGGGATAATTCACCCCTCCACTTT
V gene: TRBV20-1; clone size: once; D gene: .; J gene: TRBJ1-2; CDR3 protein: CSGFVSGGYTF; CDR3 DNA: TGCAGTGGTTTTGTGTCGGGGGGCTACACCTTC
V gene: TRBV4-1; clone size: once; D gene: .; J gene: TRBJ2-5; CDR3 protein: CASSQGQGGLMGETQYF; CDR3 DNA: TGCGCCAGCAGCCAAGGGCAGGGCGGTCTCATGGGGGAGACCCAGTACTTC
V gene: TRBV10-3; clone size: once; D gene: .; J gene: TRBJ1-1; CDR3 protein: CAISESGRVLNTEAFF; CDR3 DNA: TGTGCCATCAGTGAGTCGGGCAGGGTACTCAACACTGAAGCTTTCTTT
V gene: TRBV6-2/TRBV6-3; clone size: .; D gene: TRBD1; J gene: TRBJ2-2; CDR3 protein: CASITGTGNTGELFF; CDR3 DNA: TGTGCCAGCATAACCGGGACAGGGAACACCGGGGAGCTGTTTTTT
V gene: TRBV19; clone size: .; D gene: .; J gene: TRBJ1-1; CDR3 protein: CASSIDGGVGTEAFF; CDR3 DNA: TGTGCCAGTAGTATAGATGGGGGAGTCGGCACTGAAGCTTTCTTT
V gene: TRBV20-1; clone size: .; D gene: .; J gene: TRBJ2-1; CDR3 protein: CSARSNIGGYF; CDR3 DNA: TGCAGTGCCCGAAGTAATATAGGGGGGTACTTC
V gene: TRBV6-1; clone size: .; D gene: .; J gene: TRBJ2-7; CDR3 protein: CASSSGTLSYEQYF; CDR3 DNA: TGTGCCAGCAGCTCCGGGACACTATCCTACGAGCAGTACTTC
V gene: TRBV28; clone size: .; D gene: .; J gene: TRBJ2-5; CDR3 protein: CASSRRGETQYF; CDR3 DNA: TGTGCCAGCAGCCGACGTGGGGAGACCCAGTACTTC
V gene: TRBV10-1; clone size: .; D gene: TRBD1; J gene: TRBJ1-1; CDR3 protein: CASTPTGKNTEAFF; CDR3 DNA: TGCGCCAGCACCCCGACAGGGAAGAACACTGAAGCTTTCTTT
V gene: TRBV2; clone size: .; D gene: TRBD2; J gene: TRBJ2-3; CDR3 protein: CASREREGTDTQYF; CDR3 DNA: TGTGCCAGCAGGGAGAGGGAGGGTACAGATACGCAGTATTTT